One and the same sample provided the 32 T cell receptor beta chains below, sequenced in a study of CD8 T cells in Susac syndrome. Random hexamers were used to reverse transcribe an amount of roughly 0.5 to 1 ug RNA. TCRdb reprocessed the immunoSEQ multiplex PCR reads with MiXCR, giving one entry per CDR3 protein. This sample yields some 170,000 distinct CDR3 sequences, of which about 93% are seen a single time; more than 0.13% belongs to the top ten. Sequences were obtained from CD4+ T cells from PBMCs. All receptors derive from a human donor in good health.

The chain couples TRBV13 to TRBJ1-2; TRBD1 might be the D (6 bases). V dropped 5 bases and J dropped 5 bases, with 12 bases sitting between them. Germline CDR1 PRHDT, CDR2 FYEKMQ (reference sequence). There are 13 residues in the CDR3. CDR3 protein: CASSADRKYGYTF. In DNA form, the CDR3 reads TGTGCCAGCAGCGCAGACAGGAAGTATGGCTACACCTTC. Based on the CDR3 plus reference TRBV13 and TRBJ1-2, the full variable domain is AAGVIQSPRHLIKEKRETATLKCYPIPRHDTVYWYQQGPGQDPQFLISFYEKMQSDKGSIPDRFSAQQFSDYHSELNMSSLELGDSALYFCASSADRKYGYTFGSGTRLTVV.

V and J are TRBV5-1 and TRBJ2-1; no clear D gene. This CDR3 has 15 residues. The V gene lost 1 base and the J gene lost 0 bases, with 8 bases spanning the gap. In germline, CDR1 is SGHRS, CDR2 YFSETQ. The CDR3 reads CASSLLSRSYNEQFF. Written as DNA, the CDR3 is TGCGCCAGCAGCTTGCTCTCTCGCTCCTACAATGAGCAGTTCTTC. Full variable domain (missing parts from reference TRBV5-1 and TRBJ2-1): KAGVTQTPRYLIKTRGQQVTLSCSPISGHRSVSWYQQTPGQGLQFLFEYFSETQRNKGNFPGRFSGRQFSNSRSEMNVSTLELGDSALYLCASSLLSRSYNEQFFGPGTRLTVL.

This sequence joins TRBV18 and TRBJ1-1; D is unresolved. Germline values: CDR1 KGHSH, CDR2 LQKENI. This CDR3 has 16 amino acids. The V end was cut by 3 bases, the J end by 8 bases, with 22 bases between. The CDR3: CASSPNVIRQAGEAFF. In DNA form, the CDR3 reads TGTGCCAGCTCACCCAATGTAATCCGGCAAGCAGGAGAAGCTTTCTTT.

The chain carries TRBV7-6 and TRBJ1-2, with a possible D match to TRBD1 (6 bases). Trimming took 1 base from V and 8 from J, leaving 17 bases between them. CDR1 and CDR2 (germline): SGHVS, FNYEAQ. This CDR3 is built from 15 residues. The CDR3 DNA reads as TGTGCCAGCAGCTTAGGGAGGGTCGGGGGCCGAGGCTACACCTTC. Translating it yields CASSLGRVGGRGYTF.

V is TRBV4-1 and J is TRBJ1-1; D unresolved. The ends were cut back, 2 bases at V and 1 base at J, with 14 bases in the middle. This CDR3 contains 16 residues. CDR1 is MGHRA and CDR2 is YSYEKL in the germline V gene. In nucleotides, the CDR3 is TGCGCCAGCAGCCAATTATTCGGCACTGCGAACACTGAAGCTTTCTTT. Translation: CASSQLFGTANTEAFF.

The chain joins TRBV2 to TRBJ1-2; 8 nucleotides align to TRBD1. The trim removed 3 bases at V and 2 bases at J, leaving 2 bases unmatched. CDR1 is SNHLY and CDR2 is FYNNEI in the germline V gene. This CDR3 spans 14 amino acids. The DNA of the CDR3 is TGTGCCAGCAGTGAGGACAGGGCGAACTATGGCTACACCTTC. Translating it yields CASSEDRANYGYTF.

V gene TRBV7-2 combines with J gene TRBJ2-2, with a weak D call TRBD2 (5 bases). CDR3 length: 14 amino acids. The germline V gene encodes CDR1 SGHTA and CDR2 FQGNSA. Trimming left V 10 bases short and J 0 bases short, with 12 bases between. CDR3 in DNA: TGTGCCACCGTCGGACTGGCGAACACCGGGGAGCTGTTTTTT. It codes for CATVGLANTGELFF.

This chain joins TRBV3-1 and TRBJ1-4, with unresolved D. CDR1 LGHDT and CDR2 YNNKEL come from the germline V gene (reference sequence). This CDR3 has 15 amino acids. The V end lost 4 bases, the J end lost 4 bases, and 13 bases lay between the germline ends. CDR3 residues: CASSPQQNLNEKLFF. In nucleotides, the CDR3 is TGTGCCAGCAGCCCTCAACAGAACCTTAATGAAAAACTGTTTTTT. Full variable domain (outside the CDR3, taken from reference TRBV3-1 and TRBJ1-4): DTAVSQTPKYLVTQMGNDKSIKCEQNLGHDTMYWYKQDSKKFLKIMFSYNNKELIINETVPNRFSPKSPDKAHLNLHINSLELGDSAVYFCASSPQQNLNEKLFFGSGTQLSVL.

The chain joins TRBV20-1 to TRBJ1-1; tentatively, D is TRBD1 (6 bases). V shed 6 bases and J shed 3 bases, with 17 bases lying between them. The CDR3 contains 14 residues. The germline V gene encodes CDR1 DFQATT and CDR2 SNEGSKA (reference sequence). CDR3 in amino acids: CSAYGGGGDTEAFF. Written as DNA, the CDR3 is TGCAGTGCCTACGGTGGGGGCGGGGACACTGAAGCTTTCTTT.

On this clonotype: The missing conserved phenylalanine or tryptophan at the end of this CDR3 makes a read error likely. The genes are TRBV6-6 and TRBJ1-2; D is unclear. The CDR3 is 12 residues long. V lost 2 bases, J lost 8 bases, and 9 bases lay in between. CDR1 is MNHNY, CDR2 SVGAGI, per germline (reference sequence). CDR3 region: CASSYGGRGYTL. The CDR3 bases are TGTGCCAGCAGTTACGGAGGGAGAGGCTACACCCTC.

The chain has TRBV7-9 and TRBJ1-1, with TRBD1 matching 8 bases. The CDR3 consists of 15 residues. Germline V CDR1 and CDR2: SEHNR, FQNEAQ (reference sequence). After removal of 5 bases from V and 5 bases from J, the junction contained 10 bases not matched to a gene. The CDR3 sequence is CASSILTGGVTEAFF. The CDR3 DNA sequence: TGTGCCAGCAGCATCCTCACAGGGGGAGTTACTGAAGCTTTCTTT.

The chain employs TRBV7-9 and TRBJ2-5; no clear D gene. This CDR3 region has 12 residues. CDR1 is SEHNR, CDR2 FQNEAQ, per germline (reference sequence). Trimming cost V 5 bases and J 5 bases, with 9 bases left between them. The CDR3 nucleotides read TGTGCCAGCAGCCTATCGGGCGAGACCCAGTACTTC. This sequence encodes CASSLSGETQYF.

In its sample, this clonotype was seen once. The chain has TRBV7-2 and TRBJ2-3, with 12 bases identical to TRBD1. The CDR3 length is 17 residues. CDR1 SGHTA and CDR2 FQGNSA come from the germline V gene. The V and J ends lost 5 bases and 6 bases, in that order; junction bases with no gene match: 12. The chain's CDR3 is CASSLNPGTGGQDTQYF. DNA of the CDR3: TGTGCCAGCAGCCTAAATCCCGGGACAGGGGGCCAGGATACGCAGTATTTT. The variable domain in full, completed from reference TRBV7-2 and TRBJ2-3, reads GAGVSQSPSNKVTEKGKDVELRCDPISGHTALYWYRQSLGQGLEFLIYFQGNSAPDKSGLPSDRFSAERTGGSVSTLTIQRTQQEDSAVYLCASSLNPGTGGQDTQYFGPGTRLTVL.

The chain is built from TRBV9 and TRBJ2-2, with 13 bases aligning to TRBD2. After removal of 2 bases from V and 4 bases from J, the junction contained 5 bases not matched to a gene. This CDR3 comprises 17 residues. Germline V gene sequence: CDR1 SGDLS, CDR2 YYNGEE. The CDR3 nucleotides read TGTGCCAGCAGCGTCGGACTAGCGGGGGCGGGCACCGGGGAGCTGTTTTTT. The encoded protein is CASSVGLAGAGTGELFF.

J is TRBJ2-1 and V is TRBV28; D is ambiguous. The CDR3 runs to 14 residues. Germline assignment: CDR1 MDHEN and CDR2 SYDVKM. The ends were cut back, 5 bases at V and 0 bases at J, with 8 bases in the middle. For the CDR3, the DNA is TGTGCCAGCAGTCCACCCAGCTCCTACAATGAGCAGTTCTTC. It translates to CASSPPSSYNEQFF.

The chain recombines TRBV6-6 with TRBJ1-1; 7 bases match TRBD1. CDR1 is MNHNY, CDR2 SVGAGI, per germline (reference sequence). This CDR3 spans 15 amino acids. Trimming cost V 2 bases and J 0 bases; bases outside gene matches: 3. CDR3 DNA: TGTGCCAGCAGTTACAACAGGGGCATGAACACTGAAGCTTTCTTT. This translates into CASSYNRGMNTEAFF.

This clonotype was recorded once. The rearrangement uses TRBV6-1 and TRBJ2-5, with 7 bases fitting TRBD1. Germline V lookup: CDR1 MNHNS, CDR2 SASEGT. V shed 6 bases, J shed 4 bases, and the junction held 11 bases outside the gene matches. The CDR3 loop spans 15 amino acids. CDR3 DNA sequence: TGTGCCAGCAGGGTTACAGGGGCCGGTGGAGAGACCCAGTACTTC. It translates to CASRVTGAGGETQYF.

The CDR3 reads CASRPGAPRRNSPLHF. Here the CDR3 DNA reads TGCGCCAGCAGGCCCGGTGCTCCTCGGAGGAATTCACCCCTCCACTTT. The rearrangement links TRBV5-1 to TRBJ1-6; D is uncertain. The CDR3 spans 16 residues. V lost 5 bases to trimming and J lost 7 bases, with 19 bases between them. From germline, CDR1 is SGHRS and CDR2 YFSETQ.

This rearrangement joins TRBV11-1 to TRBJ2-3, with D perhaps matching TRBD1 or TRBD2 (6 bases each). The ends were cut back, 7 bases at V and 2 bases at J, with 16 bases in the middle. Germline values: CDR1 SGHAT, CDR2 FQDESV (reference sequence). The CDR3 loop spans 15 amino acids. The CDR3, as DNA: TGTGCCAGCACTAAAGGAGGGGGAGCCACAGATACGCAGTATTTT. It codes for CASTKGGGATDTQYF. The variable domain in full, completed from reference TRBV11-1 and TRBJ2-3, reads EAEVAQSPRYKITEKSQAVAFWCDPISGHATLYWYRQILGQGPELLVQFQDESVVDDSQLPKDRFSAERLKGVDSTLKIQPAELGDSAMYLCASTKGGGATDTQYFGPGTRLTVL.

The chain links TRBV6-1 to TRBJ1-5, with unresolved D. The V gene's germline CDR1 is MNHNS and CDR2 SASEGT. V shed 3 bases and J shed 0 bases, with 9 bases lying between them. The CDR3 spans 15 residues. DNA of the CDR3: TGTGCCAGCAGTGATGGTGTCAATAGCAATCAGCCCCAGCATTTT. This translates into CASSDGVNSNQPQHF.

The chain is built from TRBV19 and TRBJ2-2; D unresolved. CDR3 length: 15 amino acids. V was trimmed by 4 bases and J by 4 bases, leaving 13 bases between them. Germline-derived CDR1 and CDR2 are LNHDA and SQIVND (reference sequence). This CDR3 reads CASSTGPLITGELFF. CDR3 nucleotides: TGTGCCAGTAGTACCGGACCCCTAATCACCGGGGAGCTGTTTTTT.

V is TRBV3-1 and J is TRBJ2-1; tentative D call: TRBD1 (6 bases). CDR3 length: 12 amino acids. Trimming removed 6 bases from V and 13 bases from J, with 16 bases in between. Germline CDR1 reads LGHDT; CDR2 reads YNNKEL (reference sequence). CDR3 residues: CASSNRERAQFF. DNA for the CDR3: TGTGCCAGCAGTAACAGGGAAAGGGCACAGTTCTTC.

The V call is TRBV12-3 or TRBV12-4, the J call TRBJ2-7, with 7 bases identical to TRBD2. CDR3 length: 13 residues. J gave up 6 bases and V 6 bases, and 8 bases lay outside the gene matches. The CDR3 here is CASRKRGDLEQYF. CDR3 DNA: TGTGCCAGCAGAAAGCGGGGTGACCTCGAGCAGTACTTC.

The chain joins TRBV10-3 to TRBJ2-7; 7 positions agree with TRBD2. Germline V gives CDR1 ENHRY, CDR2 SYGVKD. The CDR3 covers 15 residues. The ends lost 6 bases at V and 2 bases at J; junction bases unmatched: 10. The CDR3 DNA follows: TGTGCCATCAGATCAAGCGGGGATCGAACCTACGAGCAGTACTTC. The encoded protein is CAIRSSGDRTYEQYF.

The CDR3, as DNA: TGCAGCGTTGATGAGGGGACAAGGGATGGCTACACCTTC. It specifies CSVDEGTRDGYTF. The chain has TRBV29-1 and TRBJ1-2, with TRBD1 as a possible D gene (6 bases). The CDR3 runs to 13 residues. V lost 3 bases to trimming and J lost 6 bases, with 14 bases between them. The germline CDR1 and CDR2 sequences are SQVTM and ANQGSEA.

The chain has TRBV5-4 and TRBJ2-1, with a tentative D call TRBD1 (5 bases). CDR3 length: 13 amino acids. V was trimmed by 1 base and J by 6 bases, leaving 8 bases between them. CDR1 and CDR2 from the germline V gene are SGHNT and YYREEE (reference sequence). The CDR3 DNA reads TGTGCCAGCAGCTTGCAGGGCGGCAATGAGCAGTTCTTC. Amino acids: CASSLQGGNEQFF. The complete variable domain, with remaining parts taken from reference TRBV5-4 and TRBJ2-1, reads ETGVTQSPTHLIKTRGQQVTLRCSSQSGHNTVSWYQQALGQGPQFIFQYYREEENGRGNFPPRFSGLQFPNYSSELNVNALELDDSALYLCASSLQGGNEQFFGPGTRLTVL.

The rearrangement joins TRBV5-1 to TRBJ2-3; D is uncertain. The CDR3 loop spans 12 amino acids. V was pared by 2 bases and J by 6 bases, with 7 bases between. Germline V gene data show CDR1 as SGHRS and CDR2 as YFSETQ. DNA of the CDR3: TGCGCCAGCAGCTTTCAAGGGGATACGCAGTATTTT. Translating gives CASSFQGDTQYF. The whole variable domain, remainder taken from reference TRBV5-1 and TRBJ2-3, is KAGVTQTPRYLIKTRGQQVTLSCSPISGHRSVSWYQQTPGQGLQFLFEYFSETQRNKGNFPGRFSGRQFSNSRSEMNVSTLELGDSALYLCASSFQGDTQYFGPGTRLTVL.

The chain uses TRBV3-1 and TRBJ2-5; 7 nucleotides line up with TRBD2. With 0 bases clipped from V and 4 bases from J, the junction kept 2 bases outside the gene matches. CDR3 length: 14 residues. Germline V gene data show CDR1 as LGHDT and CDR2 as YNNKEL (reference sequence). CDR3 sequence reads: CASSQDGRGETQYF. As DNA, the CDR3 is TGTGCCAGCAGCCAAGATGGGAGGGGAGAGACCCAGTACTTC.

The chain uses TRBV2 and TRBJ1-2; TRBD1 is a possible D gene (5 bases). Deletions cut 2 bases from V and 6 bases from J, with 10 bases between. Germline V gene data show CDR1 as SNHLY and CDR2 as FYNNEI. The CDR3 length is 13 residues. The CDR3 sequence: CASSEWGNDGYTF. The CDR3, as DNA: TGTGCCAGCAGTGAATGGGGCAACGATGGCTACACCTTC.

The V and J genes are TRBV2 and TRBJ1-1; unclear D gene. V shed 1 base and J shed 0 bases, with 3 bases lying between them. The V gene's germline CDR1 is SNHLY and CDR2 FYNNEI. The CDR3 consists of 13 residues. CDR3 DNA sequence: TGTGCCAGCAGTGAAGTCATGAACACTGAAGCTTTCTTT. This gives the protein CASSEVMNTEAFF. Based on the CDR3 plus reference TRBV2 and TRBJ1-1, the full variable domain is EPEVTQTPSHQVTQMGQEVILRCVPISNHLYFYWYRQILGQKVEFLVSFYNNEISEKSEIFDDQFSVERPDGSNFTLKIRSTKLEDSAMYFCASSEVMNTEAFFGQGTRLTVV.

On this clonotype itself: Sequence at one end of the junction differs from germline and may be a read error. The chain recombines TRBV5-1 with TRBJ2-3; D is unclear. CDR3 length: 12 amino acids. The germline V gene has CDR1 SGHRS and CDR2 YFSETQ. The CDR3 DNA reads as TGTGCCAGCAGCTTGGATACAGATACGCAGTATTTT. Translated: CASSLDTDTQYF.

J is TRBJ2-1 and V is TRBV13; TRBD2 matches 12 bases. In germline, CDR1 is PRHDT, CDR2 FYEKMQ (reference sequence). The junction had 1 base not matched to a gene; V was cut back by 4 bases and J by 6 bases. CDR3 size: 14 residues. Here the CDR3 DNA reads TGTGCCAGCAGCTCTAGCGGGGGGGCCAATGAGCAGTTCTTC. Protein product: CASSSSGGANEQFF.